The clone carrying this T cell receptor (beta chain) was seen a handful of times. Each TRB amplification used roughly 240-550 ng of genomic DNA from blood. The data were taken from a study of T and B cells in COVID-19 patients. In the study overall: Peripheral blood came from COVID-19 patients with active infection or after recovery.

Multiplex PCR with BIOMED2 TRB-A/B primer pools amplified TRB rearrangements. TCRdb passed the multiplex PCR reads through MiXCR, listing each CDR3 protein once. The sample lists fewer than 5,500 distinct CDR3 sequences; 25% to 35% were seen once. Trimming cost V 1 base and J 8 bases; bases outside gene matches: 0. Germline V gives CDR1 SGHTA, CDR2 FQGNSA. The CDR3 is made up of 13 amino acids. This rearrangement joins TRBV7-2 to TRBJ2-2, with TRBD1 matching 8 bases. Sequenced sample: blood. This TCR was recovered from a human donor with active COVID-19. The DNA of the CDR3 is TGTGCCAGCAGCTTAGACAGGGGGGGGGAGCTGTTTTTT. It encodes CASSLDRGGELFF.